This TCR beta chain is drawn from a study of blood T cells in healthy people across ages. Findings of the study overall: TCR beta diversity, measured per million T cells, fell in a roughly linear way with age. Long-lived donors had more naive CD4+ cells and higher diversity than aged donors.

This clonotype has more than one count but fewer than ten. Its antigen is undetermined. V trimming: 4 bases; J trimming: 1 base; junction bases outside the gene matches: 12. The CDR3 is 17 residues long. The germline V gene encodes CDR1 MNHEY and CDR2 SVGEGT. A J-beta primer mix and a sample-barcoded 5' primer were used in a second PCR of about 7 to 11 cycles. Researchers report that a template-switch adaptor with 12 random nucleotides tagged each cDNA molecule. TCRdb re-derived calls from the 5' RACE reads in MiXCR, one entry per CDR3 protein. The table has over 950,000 distinct CDR3 sequences, roughly half seen once; the top ten hold 20% to 25%.

The sequenced sample consisted of blood. The chain is built from TRBV6-2 or TRBV6-3 and TRBJ2-5; TRBD2 matches at 7 bases. This clonotype was sampled from a woman aged 60-75 years in good health. The CDR3 region is CASSSRSAGSFQETQYF. CDR3 sequence (DNA): TGTGCCAGCAGTTCTCGGTCAGCGGGGTCTTTCCAAGAGACCCAGTACTTC.